The 13 T cell receptor beta chains given below trace back to one sample, sequenced in a study of control samples from healthy donors and cancer patients. Assay used: immunoSEQ multiplex PCR; TCRdb lists only in-frame clones, some missing. The sample lists 150,000 to 200,000 clones, about 86% seen once, with over 1.5% in the top ten. The specimen sequenced was blood. Receptors originate from a young man in good health.

DNA for the CDR3: TGTGCCAGCAGCGTCATCTTACCTAGCGGGGGGGCCGGAGAGCAGTTCTTC. Its protein product is CASSVILPSGGAGEQFF. The rearrangement joins TRBV9 to TRBJ2-1; 12 bases map to TRBD2. Germline V CDR1 and CDR2: SGDLS, YYNGEE. The CDR3 is 17 amino acids. V trimming: 2 bases; J trimming: 10 bases; junction bases outside the gene matches: 13.

The gene calls are TRBV6-2 or TRBV6-3 and TRBJ2-1; 7 bases match TRBD2. The length of the CDR3 is 15 residues. V lost 4 bases, J lost 7 bases, and 10 bases stayed unmatched. CDR1 and CDR2 from the germline V gene are MNHEY and SVGEGT. CDR3 sequence: CASSWTRGRDNEQFF. CDR3 in DNA: TGTGCCAGCAGTTGGACTCGGGGGAGGGATAATGAGCAGTTCTTC.

V gene TRBV3-1 (or the pseudogene TRBV3-2) combines with J gene TRBJ1-4; D gene ambiguous. Trimming took 1 base from V and 0 from J, leaving 6 bases between them. Germline values: CDR1 LGHDT, CDR2 YNNKEL (reference sequence). The CDR3 is 15 amino acids. The chain's CDR3 is CASSQGPATNEKLFF. DNA for the CDR3: TGTGCCAGCAGCCAAGGTCCTGCAACTAATGAAAAACTGTTTTTT.

The rearrangement links TRBV5-5 to TRBJ1-2, with TRBD1 matching 7 bases. J was trimmed by 8 bases and V by 2 bases; bases with no gene match: 9. CDR3 size: 14 residues. Germline values: CDR1 SGHKS, CDR2 YYEKEE (reference sequence). The chain's CDR3 is CASSLPDRAGGYTF. The CDR3 DNA sequence: TGTGCCAGCAGCTTACCCGACAGGGCGGGAGGCTACACCTTC.

The V call is TRBV3-1 (or the pseudogene TRBV3-2), the J call TRBJ1-3; D is ambiguous. The CDR3 has 15 residues. The ends were cut back, 0 bases at V and 0 bases at J, with 6 bases in the middle. The germline V gene encodes CDR1 LGHDT and CDR2 YNNKEL (reference sequence). CDR3 sequence (DNA): TGTGCCAGCAGCCAAGAGCGCAGCTCTGGAAACACCATATATTTT. As protein: CASSQERSSGNTIYF.

V usage is TRBV11-2 and J usage is TRBJ2-1; 9 bases align to TRBD1. The CDR3 sequence is 15 residues long. Per germline, CDR1 SGHAT and CDR2 FQNNGV. V gave up 6 bases and J gave up 9 bases; unmatched junction bases: 12. The CDR3 here is CASSPNRGRSGEQFF. The CDR3 region has the DNA TGTGCCAGCAGTCCTAACAGGGGGCGATCGGGTGAGCAGTTCTTC. The full variable domain, its missing parts supplied by reference TRBV11-2 and TRBJ2-1, is EAGVAQSPRYKIIEKRQSVAFWCNPISGHATLYWYQQILGQGPKLLIQFQNNGVVDDSQLPKDRFSAERLKGVDSTLKIQPAKLEDSAVYLCASSPNRGRSGEQFFGPGTRLTVL.

This sequence joins TRBV6-5 and TRBJ2-2; 7 bases agree with TRBD2. Germline CDR1 and CDR2: MNHEY and SVGAGI. This CDR3 is 15 amino acids long. Losses at the gene ends were 7 bases for V and 0 bases for J; bases not matched to a gene: 5. The CDR3 protein is CASIRLAANTGELFF. CDR3 bases: TGTGCCAGCATCAGACTAGCTGCGAACACCGGGGAGCTGTTTTTT.

V gene TRBV3-1 (or the pseudogene TRBV3-2) combines with J gene TRBJ1-1; 8 bases agree with TRBD1. The CDR3 runs 16 residues. Germline CDR1 LGHDT, CDR2 YNNKEL (reference sequence). J was trimmed by 5 bases and V by 4 bases; bases with no gene match: 12. The DNA for the CDR3 is TGTGCCAGCAGCCTCCCGGGGAACAGGGGGAGAACTGAAGCTTTCTTT. Translated: CASSLPGNRGRTEAFF.

The V call is TRBV28, the J call TRBJ2-7; D possibly corresponds to TRBD1 (7 bases). Deletions cut 2 bases from V and 6 bases from J, with 8 bases between. The CDR3 spans 12 residues. CDR1 and CDR2 (germline): MDHEN, SYDVKM. The CDR3 DNA reads TGTGCCAGCAGTTTACAGGGGGGCGAGCAGTACTTC. Its translation is CASSLQGGEQYF. Full variable domain (missing parts from reference TRBV28 and TRBJ2-7): DVKVTQSSRYLVKRTGEKVFLECVQDMDHENMFWYRQDPGLGLRLIYFSYDVKMKEKGDIPEGYSVSREKKERFSLILESASTNQTSMYLCASSLQGGEQYFGPGTRLTVT.

The rearrangement uses TRBV24-1 and TRBJ2-3; 9 bases match TRBD2. Losses at the gene ends were 4 bases for V and 2 bases for J; bases not matched to a gene: 6. The CDR3 is 16 residues long. Germline V CDR1 and CDR2: KGHDR, SFDVKD. CDR3 residues: CATSDPTSGTTDTQYF. DNA of the CDR3: TGTGCCACCAGTGACCCGACTAGCGGAACCACAGATACGCAGTATTTT.

This sequence joins TRBV2 and TRBJ1-2, with D hard to call. V was shortened by 2 bases and J by 3 bases, with 1 base between the two germline ends. Looked up from germline, CDR1 is SNHLY and CDR2 is FYNNEI. This CDR3 is built from 11 residues. CDR3 sequence (DNA): TGTGCCAGCAGTGAACACTATGGCTACACCTTC. It encodes CASSEHYGYTF.

V and J are TRBV9 and TRBJ1-1; 7 positions match TRBD1. Germline V CDR1 and CDR2: SGDLS, YYNGEE. V dropped 4 bases and J dropped 11; count of bases not matched to a gene: 8. This CDR3 contains 12 residues. The CDR3 DNA sequence: TGTGCCAGCAGCCAGGCGGCAGGGGGGGCTTTCTTT. Its protein is CASSQAAGGAFF.

This clone was seen just once. The CDR3 nucleotides read TGTGCCAGCAGTTACAAGCGGGGGGGCCCAGATACGCAGTATTTT. This translates into CASSYKRGGPDTQYF. The V gene is TRBV6-5, the J gene TRBJ2-3, with TRBD2 identical over 10 bases. The germline V gene has CDR1 MNHEY and CDR2 SVGAGI. The V and J ends lost 2 bases and 4 bases, in that order; junction bases with no gene match: 3. The CDR3 covers 15 residues.